This T cell receptor (beta chain) originates from a study of control samples from healthy donors and cancer patients. The CDR3 totals 15 residues. Deletions cut 4 bases from V and 0 bases from J, with 12 bases between. Germline V gene lookup returns CDR1 LNHDA and CDR2 SQIVND (reference sequence). Profiled with immunoSEQ multiplex PCR; TCRdb holds only in-frame clones, not every one. The sample has about 100,000 clones, about 90% seen once. The material sequenced was blood. The source of this sequence is a woman between 18 and 29 years old in good health. The chain carries TRBV19 and TRBJ2-5; D may be TRBD2 (5 bases). The CDR3 region is CASSRESAYQETQYF. CDR3 DNA: TGTGCCAGTAGTAGGGAGTCAGCGTACCAAGAGACCCAGTACTTC.